The present T cell receptor beta chain was sequenced within a study of T cell responses to AZD1222 COVID-19 vaccine. The CDR3 consists of 11 residues. V was trimmed by 3 bases and J by 6 bases, leaving 4 bases between them. Generated by immunoSEQ multiplex PCR, the TCRdb table keeps only in-frame clones and is missing some. Of about 79,000 clones detected, approximately 90% appear once; the ten largest clones hold around 7.1%. Points from the study as a whole: Only after the peak T cell response were repertoires sampled. Baseline antibody screening turned up just five to seven seropositive AZD1222 recipients.

About this clone itself: What it recognizes is unknown.

The source is an adult in good health. This sequence joins TRBV12-3 or TRBV12-4 and TRBJ2-3; D is undetermined. Sequencing was performed on peripheral blood, taken on day 0 of MenACWY control vaccination. The CDR3 DNA follows: TGTGCCAGCAGTTTTGGGGATACGCAGTATTTT. Amino acids: CASSFGDTQYF.